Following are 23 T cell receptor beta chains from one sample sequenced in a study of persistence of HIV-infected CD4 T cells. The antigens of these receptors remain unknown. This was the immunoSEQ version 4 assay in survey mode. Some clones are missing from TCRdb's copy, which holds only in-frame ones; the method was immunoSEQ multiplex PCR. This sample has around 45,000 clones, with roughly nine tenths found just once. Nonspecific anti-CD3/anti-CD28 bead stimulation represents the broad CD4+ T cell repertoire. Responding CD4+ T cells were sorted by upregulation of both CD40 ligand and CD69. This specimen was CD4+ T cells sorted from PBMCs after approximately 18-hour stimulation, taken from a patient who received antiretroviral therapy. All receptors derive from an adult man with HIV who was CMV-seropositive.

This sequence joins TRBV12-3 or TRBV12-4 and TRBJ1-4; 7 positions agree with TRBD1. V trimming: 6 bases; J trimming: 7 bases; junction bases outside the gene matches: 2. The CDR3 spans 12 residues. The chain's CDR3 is CASSWDSEKLFF. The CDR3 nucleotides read TGTGCCAGCAGCTGGGACAGTGAAAAACTGTTTTTT.

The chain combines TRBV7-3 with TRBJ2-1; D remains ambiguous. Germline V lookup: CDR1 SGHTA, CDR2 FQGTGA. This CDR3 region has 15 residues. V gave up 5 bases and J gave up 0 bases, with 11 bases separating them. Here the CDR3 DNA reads TGTGCCAGCAGCCCTGACCGGAGCTCCTACAATGAGCAGTTCTTC. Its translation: CASSPDRSSYNEQFF.

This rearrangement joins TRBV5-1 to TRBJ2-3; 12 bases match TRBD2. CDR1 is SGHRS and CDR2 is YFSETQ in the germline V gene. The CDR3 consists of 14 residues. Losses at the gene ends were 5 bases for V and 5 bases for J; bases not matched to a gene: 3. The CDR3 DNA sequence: TGCGCCAGCAGTCGACTAGCGGGGGAAGATACGCAGTATTTT. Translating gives CASSRLAGEDTQYF.

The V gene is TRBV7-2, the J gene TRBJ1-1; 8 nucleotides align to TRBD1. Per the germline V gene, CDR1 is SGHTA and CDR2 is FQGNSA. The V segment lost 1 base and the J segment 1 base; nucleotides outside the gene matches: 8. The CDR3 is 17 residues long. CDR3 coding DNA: TGTGCCAGCAGCTTAGGTCGGACAGGGAGGAGGAACACTGAAGCTTTCTTT. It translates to CASSLGRTGRRNTEAFF. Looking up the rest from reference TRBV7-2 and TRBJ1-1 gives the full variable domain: GAGVSQSPSNKVTEKGKDVELRCDPISGHTALYWYRQSLGQGLEFLIYFQGNSAPDKSGLPSDRFSAERTGGSVSTLTIQRTQQEDSAVYLCASSLGRTGRRNTEAFFGQGTRLTVV.

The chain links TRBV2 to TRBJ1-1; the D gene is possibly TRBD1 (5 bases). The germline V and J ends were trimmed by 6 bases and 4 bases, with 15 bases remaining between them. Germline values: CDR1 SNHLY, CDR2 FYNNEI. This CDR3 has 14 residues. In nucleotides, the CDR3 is TGTGCCAGCAGGATAGGACGGGGGGTCACTGAAGCTTTCTTT. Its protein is CASRIGRGVTEAFF.

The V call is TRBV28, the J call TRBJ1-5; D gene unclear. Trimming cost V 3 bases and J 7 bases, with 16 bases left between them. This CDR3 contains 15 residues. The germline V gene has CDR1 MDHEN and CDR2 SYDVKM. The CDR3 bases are TGTGCCAGCAGTTTCGGAGCCTCGGGAGGACAGCCCCAGCATTTT. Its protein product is CASSFGASGGQPQHF.

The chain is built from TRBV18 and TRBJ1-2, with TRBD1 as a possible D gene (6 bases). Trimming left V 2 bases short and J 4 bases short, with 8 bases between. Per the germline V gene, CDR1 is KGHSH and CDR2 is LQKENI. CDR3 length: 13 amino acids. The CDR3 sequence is CASSPGGVYGYTF. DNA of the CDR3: TGTGCCAGCTCACCAGGGGGCGTCTATGGCTACACCTTC.

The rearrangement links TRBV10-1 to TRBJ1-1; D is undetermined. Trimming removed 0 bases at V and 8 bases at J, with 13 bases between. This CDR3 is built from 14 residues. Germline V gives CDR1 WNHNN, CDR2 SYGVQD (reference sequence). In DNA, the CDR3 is TGCGCCAGCAGTGAGTCGACTGGGGAACGAGAAGCTTTCTTT. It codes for CASSESTGEREAFF.

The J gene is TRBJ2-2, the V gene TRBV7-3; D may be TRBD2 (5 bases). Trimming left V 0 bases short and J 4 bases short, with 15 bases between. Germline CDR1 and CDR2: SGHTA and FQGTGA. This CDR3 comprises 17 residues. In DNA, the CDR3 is TGTGCCAGCAGCTTAACAGTCTCTCGGGGTCTCACCGGGGAGCTGTTTTTT. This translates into CASSLTVSRGLTGELFF. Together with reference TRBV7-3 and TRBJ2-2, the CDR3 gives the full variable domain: GAGVSQTPSNKVTEKGKYVELRCDPISGHTALYWYRQSLGQGPEFLIYFQGTGAADDSGLPNDRFFAVRPEGSVSTLKIQRTERGDSAVYLCASSLTVSRGLTGELFFGEGSRLTVL.

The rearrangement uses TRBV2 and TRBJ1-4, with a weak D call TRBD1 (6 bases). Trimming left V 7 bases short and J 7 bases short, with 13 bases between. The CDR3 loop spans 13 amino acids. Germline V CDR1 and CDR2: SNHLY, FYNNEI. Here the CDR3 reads CASNRDIVEKLFF. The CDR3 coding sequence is TGTGCCAGCAACCGGGACATAGTTGAAAAACTGTTTTTT.

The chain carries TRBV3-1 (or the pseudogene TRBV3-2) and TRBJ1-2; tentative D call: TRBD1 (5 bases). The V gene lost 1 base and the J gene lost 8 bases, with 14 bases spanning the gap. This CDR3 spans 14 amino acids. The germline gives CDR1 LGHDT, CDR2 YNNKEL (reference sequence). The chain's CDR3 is CASSQVFTGEGYTF. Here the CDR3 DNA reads TGTGCCAGCAGCCAAGTGTTTACAGGAGAAGGCTACACCTTC.

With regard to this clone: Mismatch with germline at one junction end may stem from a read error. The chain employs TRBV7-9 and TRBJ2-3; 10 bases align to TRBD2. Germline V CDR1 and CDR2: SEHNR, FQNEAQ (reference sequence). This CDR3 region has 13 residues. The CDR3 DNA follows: TGTGCCTGCAGCGGGGGGGCGCAGGATACGCAGTATTTT. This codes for CACSGGAQDTQYF. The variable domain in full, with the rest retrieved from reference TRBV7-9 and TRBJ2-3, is DTGVSQNPRHKITKRGQNVTFRCDPISEHNRLYWYRQTLGQGPEFLTYFQNEAQLEKSRLLSDRFSAERPKGSFSTLEIQRTEQGDSAMYLCACSGGAQDTQYFGPGTRLTVL.

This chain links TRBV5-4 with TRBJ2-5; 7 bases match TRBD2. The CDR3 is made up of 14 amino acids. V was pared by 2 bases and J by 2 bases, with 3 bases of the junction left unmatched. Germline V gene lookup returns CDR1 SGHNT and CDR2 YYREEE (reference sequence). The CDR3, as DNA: TGTGCCAGCAGCTTCGGGGGGTTTCAAGAGACCCAGTACTTC. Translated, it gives CASSFGGFQETQYF.

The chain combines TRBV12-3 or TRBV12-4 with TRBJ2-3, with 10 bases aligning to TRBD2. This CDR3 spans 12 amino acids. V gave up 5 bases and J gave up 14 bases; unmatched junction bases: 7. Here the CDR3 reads CASSPLAGALYF. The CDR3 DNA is TGTGCCAGCAGTCCTCTAGCGGGGGCCTTGTATTTT.

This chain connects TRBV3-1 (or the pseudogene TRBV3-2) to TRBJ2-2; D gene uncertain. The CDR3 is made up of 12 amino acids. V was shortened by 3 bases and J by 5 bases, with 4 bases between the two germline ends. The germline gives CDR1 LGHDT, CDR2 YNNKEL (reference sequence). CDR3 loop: CASSHGTGELFF. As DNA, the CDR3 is TGTGCCAGCAGCCACGGGACCGGGGAGCTGTTTTTT.

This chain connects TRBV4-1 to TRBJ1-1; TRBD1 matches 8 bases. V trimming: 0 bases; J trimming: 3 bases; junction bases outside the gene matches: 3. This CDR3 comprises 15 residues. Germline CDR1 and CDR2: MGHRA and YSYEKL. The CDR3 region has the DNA TGCGCCAGCAGCCAAGAGGTGACAGGGGACACTGAAGCTTTCTTT. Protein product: CASSQEVTGDTEAFF.

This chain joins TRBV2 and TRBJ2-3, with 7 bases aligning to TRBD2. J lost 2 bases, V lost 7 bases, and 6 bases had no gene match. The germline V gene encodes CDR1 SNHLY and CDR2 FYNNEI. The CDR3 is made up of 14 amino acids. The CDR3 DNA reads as TGTGCCAGCACGGCTAGCGGAGTCACAGATACGCAGTATTTT. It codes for CASTASGVTDTQYF.

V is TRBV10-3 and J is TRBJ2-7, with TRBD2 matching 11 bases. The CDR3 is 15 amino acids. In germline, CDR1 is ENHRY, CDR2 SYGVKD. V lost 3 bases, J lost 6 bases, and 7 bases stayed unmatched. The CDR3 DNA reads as TGTGCCATCAGTGAAGGGCTAGCGGGGGGACTCGAGCAGTACTTC. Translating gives CAISEGLAGGLEQYF.

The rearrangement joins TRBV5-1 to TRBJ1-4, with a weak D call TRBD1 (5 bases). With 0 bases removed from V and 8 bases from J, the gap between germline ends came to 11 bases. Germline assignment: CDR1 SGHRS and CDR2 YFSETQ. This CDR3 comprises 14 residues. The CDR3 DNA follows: TGCGCCAGCAGCTTGGGGGGCGCAGGCGAAAAACTGTTTTTT. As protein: CASSLGGAGEKLFF.

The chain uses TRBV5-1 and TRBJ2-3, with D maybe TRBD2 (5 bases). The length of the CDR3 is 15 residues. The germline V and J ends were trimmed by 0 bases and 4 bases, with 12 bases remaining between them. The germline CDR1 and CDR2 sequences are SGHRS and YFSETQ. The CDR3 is CASSLVGLLADTQYF. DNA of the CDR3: TGCGCCAGCAGCTTGGTTGGGCTACTAGCAGATACGCAGTATTTT.

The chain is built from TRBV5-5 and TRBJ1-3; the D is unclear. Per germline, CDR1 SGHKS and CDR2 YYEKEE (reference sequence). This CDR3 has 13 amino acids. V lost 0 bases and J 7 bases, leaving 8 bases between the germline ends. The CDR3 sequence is CASSLGPMNTIYF. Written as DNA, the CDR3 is TGTGCCAGCAGCTTGGGGCCGATGAACACCATATATTTT.

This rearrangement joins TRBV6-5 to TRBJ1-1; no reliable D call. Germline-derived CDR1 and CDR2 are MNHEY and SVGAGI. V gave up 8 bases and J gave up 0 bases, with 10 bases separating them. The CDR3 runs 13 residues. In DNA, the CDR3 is TGTGCCAGCCAATGGGAGTTGAACACTGAAGCTTTCTTT. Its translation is CASQWELNTEAFF.

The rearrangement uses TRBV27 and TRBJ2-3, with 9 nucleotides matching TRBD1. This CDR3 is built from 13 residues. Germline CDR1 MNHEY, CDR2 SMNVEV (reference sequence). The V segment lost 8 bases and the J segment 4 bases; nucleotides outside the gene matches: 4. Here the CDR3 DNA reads TGTGCCAGCGCTACAGGGGGCGCAGATACGCAGTATTTT. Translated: CASATGGADTQYF.